This T cell receptor beta chain was profiled in a study of prognosis after radiotherapy for stage I lung cancer. Findings and limits, study-wide: Stereotactic body radiation therapy was followed by a fall in unique TCR clone counts, with a median of about 9,700 versus 6,500. Tumor-specific status of the expanded TCR clones was not determined in the analysis.

Germline trimming cut 3 bases from V and 0 bases from J; bases unmatched to any gene: 4. Germline V gene sequence: CDR1 SGHNT, CDR2 YYREEE (reference sequence). The CDR3 is made up of 15 amino acids. Amplicons of TCR beta CDR3 were generated from genomic DNA by two-round multiplex PCR. During first-round PCR, primers specific to each TRBV and TRBJ gene were used. TCRdb redid the calling of the multiplex PCR reads with MiXCR, one entry per CDR3 protein. The table shows some 14,000 distinct CDR3 sequences, with around 35% occurring only once. This clonotype was counted many times. What it binds is not known.

This clonotype was sampled from a donor at least 50 years old with non-small cell lung cancer. This sequence joins TRBV5-4 and TRBJ2-3, with 7 bases fitting TRBD1. This material consisted of PBMCs, taken before or after stereotactic body radiation therapy (not recorded which). Here the CDR3 reads CASSSRQGSTDTQYF. CDR3 in DNA: TGTGCCAGCAGCTCAAGACAGGGTAGCACAGATACGCAGTATTTT.